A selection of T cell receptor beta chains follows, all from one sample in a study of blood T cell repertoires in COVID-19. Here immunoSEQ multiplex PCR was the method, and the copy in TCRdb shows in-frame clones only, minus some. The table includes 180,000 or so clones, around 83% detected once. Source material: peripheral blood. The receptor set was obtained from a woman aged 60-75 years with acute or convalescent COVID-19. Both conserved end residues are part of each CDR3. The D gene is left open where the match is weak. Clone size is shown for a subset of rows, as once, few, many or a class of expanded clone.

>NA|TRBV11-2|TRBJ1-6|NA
CASSLTDGRSPLHF
TGTGCCAGCAGCTTGACAGACGGGCGTTCACCCCTCCACTTT
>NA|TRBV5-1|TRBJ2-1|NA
CASSLELSYNEQFF
TGCGCCAGCAGCTTGGAACTTTCCTACAATGAGCAGTTCTTC
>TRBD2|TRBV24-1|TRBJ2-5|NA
CATSETSGFQETQYF
TGTGCCACCAGTGAAACTAGCGGGTTTCAAGAGACCCAGTACTTC
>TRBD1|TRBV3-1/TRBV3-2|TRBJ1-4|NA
CASSPGQGNPEKLFF
TGTGCCAGCAGCCCCGGACAGGGAAACCCTGAAAAACTGTTTTTT
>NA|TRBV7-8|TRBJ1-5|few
CASSLLGQSLKEPQHF
TGTGCCAGCAGCTTATTGGGGCAGTCCCTGAAGGAGCCCCAGCATTTT
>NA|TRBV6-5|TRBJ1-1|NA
CASSIGMNTEAFF
TGTGCCAGCAGCATCGGGATGAACACTGAAGCTTTCTTT
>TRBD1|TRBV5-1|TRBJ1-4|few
CASSLGTRGVGDEKLFF
TGCGCCAGCAGCCTGGGAACCAGGGGGGTAGGTGATGAAAAACTGTTTTTT
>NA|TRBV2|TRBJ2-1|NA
CASSDPREDNEQFF
TGTGCCAGCAGTGATCCCAGGGAGGACAATGAGCAGTTCTTC
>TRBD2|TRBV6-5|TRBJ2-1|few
CASTSGTRGEQFF
TGTGCCAGCACCTCCGGGACTAGGGGTGAGCAGTTCTTC
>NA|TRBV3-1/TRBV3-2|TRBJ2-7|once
CAASRVGSYEQYF
TGTGCCGCCTCCCGGGTTGGGTCCTACGAGCAGTACTTC
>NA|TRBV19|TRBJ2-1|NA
CASSSRADTYNEQFF
TGTGCCAGTAGTTCCCGGGCGGACACGTACAATGAGCAGTTCTTC
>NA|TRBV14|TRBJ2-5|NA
CASSPGQTFQETQYF
TGTGCCAGCAGCCCGGGACAAACTTTCCAAGAGACCCAGTACTTC
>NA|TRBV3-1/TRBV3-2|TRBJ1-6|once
CASSPVMSNSPLHF
TGTGCCAGCAGCCCCGTAATGAGCAATTCACCCCTCCACTTT
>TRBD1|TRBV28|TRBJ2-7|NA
CASRRNGQGSYEQYF
TGTGCCAGCAGGCGAAATGGACAGGGCTCCTACGAGCAGTACTTC
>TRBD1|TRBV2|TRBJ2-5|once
CASSEDRVGKETQYF
TGTGCCAGCAGTGAGGACAGGGTGGGGAAAGAGACCCAGTACTTC
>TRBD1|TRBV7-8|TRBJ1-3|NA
CASSLASTGGALTSDNTIYF
TGTGCCAGCAGCTTAGCCAGTACAGGGGGTGCACTTACCTCTGATAACACCATATATTTT
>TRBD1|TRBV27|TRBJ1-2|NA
CASTSSGTADGYTF
TGTGCCAGCACTTCGTCCGGGACAGCTGATGGCTACACCTTC
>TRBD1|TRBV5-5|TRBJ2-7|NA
CASSLHEGQIYEQYF
TGTGCCAGCAGCTTGCATGAGGGACAGATCTACGAGCAGTACTTC
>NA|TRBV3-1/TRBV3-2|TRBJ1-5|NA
CASSLSGRGNQPQHF
TGTGCCAGCAGCCTCTCCGGCAGGGGCAATCAGCCCCAGCATTTT
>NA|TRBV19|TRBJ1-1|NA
CATGRGLGVTEAFF
TGTGCCACCGGCCGTGGGCTGGGAGTCACTGAAGCTTTCTTT
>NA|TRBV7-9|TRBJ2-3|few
CASSLGRASDTQYF
TGTGCCAGCAGCTTAGGGCGGGCCTCAGATACGCAGTATTTT
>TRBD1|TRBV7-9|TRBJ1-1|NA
CASSKQGMNTEAFF
TGTGCCAGCAGCAAACAGGGGATGAACACTGAAGCTTTCTTT
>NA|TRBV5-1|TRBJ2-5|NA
CASSLGTEETQYF
TGCGCCAGCAGCTTGGGTACAGAAGAGACCCAGTACTTC
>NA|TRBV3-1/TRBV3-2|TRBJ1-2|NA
CASSQVGAGRGYYGYTF
TGTGCCAGCAGCCAAGTAGGGGCCGGCAGGGGCTACTATGGCTACACCTTC
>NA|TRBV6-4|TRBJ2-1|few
CASSPRAGDEQFF
TGTGCCAGCAGCCCACGAGCGGGCGATGAGCAGTTCTTC
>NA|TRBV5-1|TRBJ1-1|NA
CASSLGPRNTEAFF
TGCGCCAGCAGCTTGGGACCTAGGAACACTGAAGCTTTCTTT
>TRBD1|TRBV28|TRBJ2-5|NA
CASSSPGQGIGQQETQYF
TGTGCCAGCAGTTCTCCGGGACAGGGGATCGGGCAACAAGAGACCCAGTACTTC
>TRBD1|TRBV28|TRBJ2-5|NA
CASSIGTGSRETQYF
TGTGCCAGCAGTATTGGGACAGGGAGTCGAGAGACCCAGTACTTC
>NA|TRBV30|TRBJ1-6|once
CAWSGENSPLHF
TGTGCCTGGAGTGGGGAGAATTCACCCCTCCACTTT
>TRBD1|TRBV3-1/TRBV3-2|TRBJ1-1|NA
CASSQDGGTAEAFF
TGTGCCAGCAGCCAAGATGGGGGGACAGCTGAAGCTTTCTTT
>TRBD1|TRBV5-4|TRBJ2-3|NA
CASSLKGQGTDTQYF
TGTGCCAGCAGCTTGAAGGGACAGGGCACAGATACGCAGTATTTT
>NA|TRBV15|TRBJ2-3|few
CATSRLVARTDTQYF
TGTGCCACCAGCAGACTAGTGGCGCGCACAGATACGCAGTATTTT
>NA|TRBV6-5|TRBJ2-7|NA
CASSYSTSERYEQYF
TGTGCCAGCAGTTACTCGACCAGCGAGCGGTACGAGCAGTACTTC
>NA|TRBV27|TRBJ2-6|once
CASSLTGSAGANVLTF
TGTGCCAGCAGCCTAACAGGGTCGGCTGGGGCCAACGTCCTGACTTTC
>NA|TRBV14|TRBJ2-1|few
CASSQDQRNFNYNEQFF
TGTGCCAGCAGCCAAGATCAGCGGAACTTCAACTACAATGAGCAGTTCTTC
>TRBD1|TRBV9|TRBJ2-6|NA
CASSAGDSFSGANVLTF
TGTGCCAGCAGCGCTGGGGACAGCTTCTCTGGGGCCAACGTCCTGACTTTC
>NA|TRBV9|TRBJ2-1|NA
CASSVSLGGPGSYNEQFF
TGTGCCAGCAGCGTAAGTTTGGGGGGGCCGGGCTCCTACAATGAGCAGTTCTTC
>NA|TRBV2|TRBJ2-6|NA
CASMGPGPYSGANVLTF
TGTGCCAGCATGGGGCCCGGGCCCTACTCTGGGGCCAACGTCCTGACTTTC
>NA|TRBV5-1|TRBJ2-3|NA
CASSRLGSSTDTQYF
TGCGCCAGCAGCCGACTGGGGAGTAGCACAGATACGCAGTATTTT
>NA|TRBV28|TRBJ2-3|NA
CASSLSTDTQYF
TGTGCCAGCAGCCTTAGCACAGATACGCAGTATTTT
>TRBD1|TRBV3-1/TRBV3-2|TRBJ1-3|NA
CASSLRGTGLLGGNTIYF
TGTGCCAGCAGCCTCAGGGGGACAGGGCTTTTAGGTGGAAACACCATATATTTT
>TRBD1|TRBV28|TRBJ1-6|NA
CASRVGTANSPLHF
TGTGCCAGCCGGGTTGGGACAGCTAATTCACCCCTCCACTTT
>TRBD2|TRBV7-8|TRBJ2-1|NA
CASSLAGGTYNEQFF
TGTGCCAGCAGCTTAGCCGGGGGGACTTACAATGAGCAGTTCTTC
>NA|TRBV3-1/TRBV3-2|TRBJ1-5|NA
CASSQASGNQPQHF
TGTGCCAGCAGCCAAGCTTCAGGAAATCAGCCCCAGCATTTT
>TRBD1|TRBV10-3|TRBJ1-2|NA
CAIKTGQGGDYGYTF
TGTGCCATCAAAACGGGACAGGGGGGGGACTATGGCTACACCTTC
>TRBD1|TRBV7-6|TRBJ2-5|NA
CASSPQGAPWETQYF
TGTGCCAGCAGCCCACAGGGGGCGCCGTGGGAGACCCAGTACTTC
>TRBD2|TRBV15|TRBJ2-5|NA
CATSRSRSGGSPGRTQYF
TGTGCCACCAGCAGATCCCGGAGCGGCGGGAGCCCGGGCCGGACCCAGTACTTC
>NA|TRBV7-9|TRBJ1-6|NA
CASSSQGTLHNSPLHF
TGTGCCAGCAGCTCCCAAGGGACACTTCATAATTCACCCCTCCACTTT
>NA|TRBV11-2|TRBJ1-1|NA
CASSPLGGGLKAFF
TGTGCCAGCAGCCCATTGGGGGGAGGACTGAAAGCTTTCTTT
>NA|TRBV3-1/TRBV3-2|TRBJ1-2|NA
CASSQDPIRGYTF
TGTGCCAGCAGCCAAGATCCTATTAGAGGCTACACCTTC